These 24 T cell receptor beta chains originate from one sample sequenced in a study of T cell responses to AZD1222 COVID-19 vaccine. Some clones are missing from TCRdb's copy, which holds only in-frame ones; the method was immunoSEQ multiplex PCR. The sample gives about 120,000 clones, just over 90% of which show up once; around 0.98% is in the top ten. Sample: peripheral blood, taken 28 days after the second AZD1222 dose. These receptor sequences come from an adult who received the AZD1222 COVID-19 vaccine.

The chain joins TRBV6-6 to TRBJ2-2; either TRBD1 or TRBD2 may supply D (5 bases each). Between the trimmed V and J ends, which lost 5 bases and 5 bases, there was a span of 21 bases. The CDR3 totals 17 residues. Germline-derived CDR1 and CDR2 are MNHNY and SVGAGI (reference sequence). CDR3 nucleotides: TGTGCCAGCAGTCTAGCTGTCGTAGGGACCGGAACCGGGGAGCTGTTTTTT. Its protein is CASSLAVVGTGTGELFF.

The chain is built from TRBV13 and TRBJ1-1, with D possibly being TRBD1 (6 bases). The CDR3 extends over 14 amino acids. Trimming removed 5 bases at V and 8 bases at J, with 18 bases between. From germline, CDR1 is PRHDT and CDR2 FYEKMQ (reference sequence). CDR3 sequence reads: CASSLGGRGYEAFF. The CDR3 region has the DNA TGTGCCAGCAGCCTCGGGGGGAGGGGGTACGAAGCTTTCTTT. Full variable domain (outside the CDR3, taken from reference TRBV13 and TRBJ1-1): AAGVIQSPRHLIKEKRETATLKCYPIPRHDTVYWYQQGPGQDPQFLISFYEKMQSDKGSIPDRFSAQQFSDYHSELNMSSLELGDSALYFCASSLGGRGYEAFFGQGTRLTVV.

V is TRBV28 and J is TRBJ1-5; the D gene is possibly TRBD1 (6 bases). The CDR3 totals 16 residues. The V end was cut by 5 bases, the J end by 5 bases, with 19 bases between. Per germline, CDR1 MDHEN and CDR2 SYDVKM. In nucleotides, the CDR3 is TGTGCCAGCAGTCCATGGGGGGGCGGAAACCATCAGCCCCAGCATTTT. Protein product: CASSPWGGGNHQPQHF.

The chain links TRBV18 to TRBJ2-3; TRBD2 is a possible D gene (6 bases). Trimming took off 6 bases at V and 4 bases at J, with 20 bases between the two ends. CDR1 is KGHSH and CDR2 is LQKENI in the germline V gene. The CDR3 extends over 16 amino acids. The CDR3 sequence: CASSPRDWGSADTQYF. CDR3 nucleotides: TGTGCCAGCTCCCCCCGGGACTGGGGAAGTGCAGATACGCAGTATTTT.

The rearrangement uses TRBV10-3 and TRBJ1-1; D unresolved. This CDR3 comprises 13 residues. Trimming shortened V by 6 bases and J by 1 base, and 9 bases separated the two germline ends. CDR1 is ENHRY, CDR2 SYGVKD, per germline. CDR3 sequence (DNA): TGTGCCATCAGCGCAGAGGGGAACACTGAAGCTTTCTTT. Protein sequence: CAISAEGNTEAFF.

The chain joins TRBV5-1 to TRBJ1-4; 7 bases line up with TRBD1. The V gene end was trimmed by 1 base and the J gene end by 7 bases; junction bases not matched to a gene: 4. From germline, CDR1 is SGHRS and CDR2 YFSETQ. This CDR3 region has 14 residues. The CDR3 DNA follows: TGCGCCAGCAGCTTGATGCCAGGGGGTGAAAAACTGTTTTTT. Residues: CASSLMPGGEKLFF.

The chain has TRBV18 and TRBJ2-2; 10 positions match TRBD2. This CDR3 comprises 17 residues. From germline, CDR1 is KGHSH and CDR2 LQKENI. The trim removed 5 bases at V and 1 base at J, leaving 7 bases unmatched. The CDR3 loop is CASSSPTSGLNTGELFF. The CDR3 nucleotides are TGTGCCAGCTCATCCCCGACTAGCGGGTTGAACACCGGGGAGCTGTTTTTT. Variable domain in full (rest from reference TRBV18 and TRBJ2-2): NAGVMQNPRHLVRRRGQEARLRCSPMKGHSHVYWYRQLPEEGLKFMVYLQKENIIDESGMPKERFSAEFPKEGPSILRIQQVVRGDSAAYFCASSSPTSGLNTGELFFGEGSRLTVL.

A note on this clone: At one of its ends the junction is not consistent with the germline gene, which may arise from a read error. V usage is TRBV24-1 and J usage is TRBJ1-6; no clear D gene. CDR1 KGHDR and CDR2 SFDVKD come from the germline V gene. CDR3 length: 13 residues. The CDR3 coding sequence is TGTGCCACCAGCTTATCTTCTAGACCGAGAGGGAGCTTT. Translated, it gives CATSLSSRPRGSF.

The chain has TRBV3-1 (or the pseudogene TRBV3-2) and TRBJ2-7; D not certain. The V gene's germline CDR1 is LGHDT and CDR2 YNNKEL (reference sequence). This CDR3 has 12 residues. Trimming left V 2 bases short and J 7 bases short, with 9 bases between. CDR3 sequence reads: CASSQYPAEQYF. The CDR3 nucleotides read TGTGCCAGCAGCCAATACCCGGCAGAGCAGTACTTC.

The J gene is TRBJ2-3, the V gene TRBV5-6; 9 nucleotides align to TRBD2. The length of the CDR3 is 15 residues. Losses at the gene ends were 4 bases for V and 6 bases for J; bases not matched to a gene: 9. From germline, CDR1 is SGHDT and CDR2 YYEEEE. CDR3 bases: TGTGCCAGCAGCCCATGGGGGACTAGCCCGGATACGCAGTATTTT. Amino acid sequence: CASSPWGTSPDTQYF.

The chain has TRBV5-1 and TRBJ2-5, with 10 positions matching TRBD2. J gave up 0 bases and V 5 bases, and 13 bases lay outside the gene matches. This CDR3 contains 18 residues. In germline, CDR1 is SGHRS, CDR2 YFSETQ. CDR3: CASSPRLAGDRYQETQYF. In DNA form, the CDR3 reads TGCGCCAGCAGTCCCAGACTAGCGGGCGATAGGTACCAAGAGACCCAGTACTTC.

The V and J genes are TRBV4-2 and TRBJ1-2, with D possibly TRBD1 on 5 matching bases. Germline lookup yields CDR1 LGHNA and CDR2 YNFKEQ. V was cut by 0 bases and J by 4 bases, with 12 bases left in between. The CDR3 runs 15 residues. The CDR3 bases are TGTGCCAGCAGCCAAGAGTGGAGGGGCTTCTATGGCTACACCTTC. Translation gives CASSQEWRGFYGYTF.

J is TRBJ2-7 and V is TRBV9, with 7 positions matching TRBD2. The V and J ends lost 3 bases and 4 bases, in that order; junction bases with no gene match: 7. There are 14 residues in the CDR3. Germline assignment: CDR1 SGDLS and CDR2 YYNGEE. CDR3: CASSGPSGLYEQYF. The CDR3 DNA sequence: TGTGCCAGCAGCGGGCCTAGCGGACTTTACGAGCAGTACTTC.

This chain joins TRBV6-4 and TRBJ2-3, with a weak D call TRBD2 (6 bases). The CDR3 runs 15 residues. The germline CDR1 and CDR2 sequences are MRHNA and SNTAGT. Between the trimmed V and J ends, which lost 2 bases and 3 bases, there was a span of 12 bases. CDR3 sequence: CASSDDPGETDTQYF. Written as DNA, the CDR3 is TGTGCCAGCAGTGACGATCCGGGAGAGACAGATACGCAGTATTTT.

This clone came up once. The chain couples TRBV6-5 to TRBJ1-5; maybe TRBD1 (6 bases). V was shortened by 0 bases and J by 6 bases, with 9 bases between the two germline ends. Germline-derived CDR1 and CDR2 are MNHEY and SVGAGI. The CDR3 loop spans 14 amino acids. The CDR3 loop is CASSYSRGAQPQHF. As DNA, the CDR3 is TGTGCCAGCAGTTACTCGAGGGGGGCTCAGCCCCAGCATTTT.

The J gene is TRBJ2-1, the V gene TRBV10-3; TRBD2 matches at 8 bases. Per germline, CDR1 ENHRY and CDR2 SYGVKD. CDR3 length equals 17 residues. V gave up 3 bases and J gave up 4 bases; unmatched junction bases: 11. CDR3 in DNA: TGTGCCATCAGTGATGGCCTCGGGGGGGAAGGATACAATGAGCAGTTCTTC. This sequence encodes CAISDGLGGEGYNEQFF.

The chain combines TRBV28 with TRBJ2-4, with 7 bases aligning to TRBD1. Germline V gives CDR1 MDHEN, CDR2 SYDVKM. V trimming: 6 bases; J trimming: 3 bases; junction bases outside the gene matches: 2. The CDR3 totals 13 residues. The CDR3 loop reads CASRPGGKNIQYF. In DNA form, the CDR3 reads TGTGCCAGCAGACCAGGGGGCAAAAACATTCAGTACTTC.

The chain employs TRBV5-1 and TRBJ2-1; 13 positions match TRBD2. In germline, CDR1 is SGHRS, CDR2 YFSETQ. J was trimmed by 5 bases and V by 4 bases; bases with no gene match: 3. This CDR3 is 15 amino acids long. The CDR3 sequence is CASSTGLAGHNEQFF. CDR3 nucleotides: TGCGCCAGCAGCACGGGACTAGCGGGGCACAATGAGCAGTTCTTC.

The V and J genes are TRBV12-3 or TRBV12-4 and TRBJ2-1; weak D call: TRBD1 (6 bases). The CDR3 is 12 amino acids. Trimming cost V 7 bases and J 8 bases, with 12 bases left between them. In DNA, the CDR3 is TGTGCCAGCACAAACAGGGCCCATGAGCAGTTCTTC. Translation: CASTNRAHEQFF.

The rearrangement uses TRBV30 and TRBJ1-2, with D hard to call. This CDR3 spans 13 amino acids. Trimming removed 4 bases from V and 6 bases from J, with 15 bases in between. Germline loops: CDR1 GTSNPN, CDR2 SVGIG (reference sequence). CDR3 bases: TGTGCCTGGAACAGAGAGGGTCCCCATGGCTACACCTTC. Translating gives CAWNREGPHGYTF.

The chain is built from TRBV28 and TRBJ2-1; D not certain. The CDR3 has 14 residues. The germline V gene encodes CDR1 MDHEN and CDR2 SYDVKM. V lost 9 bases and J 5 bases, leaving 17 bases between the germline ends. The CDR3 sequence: CASVVRAGHNEQFF. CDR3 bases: TGTGCCAGTGTTGTCCGGGCCGGACACAATGAGCAGTTCTTC.

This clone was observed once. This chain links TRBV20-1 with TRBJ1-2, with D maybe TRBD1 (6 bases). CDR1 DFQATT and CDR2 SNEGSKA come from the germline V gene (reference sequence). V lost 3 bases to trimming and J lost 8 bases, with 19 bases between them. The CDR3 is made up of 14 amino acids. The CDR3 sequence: CSASGGTRGGGYTF. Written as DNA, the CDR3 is TGCAGTGCTAGTGGTGGGACACGGGGGGGAGGCTACACCTTC.

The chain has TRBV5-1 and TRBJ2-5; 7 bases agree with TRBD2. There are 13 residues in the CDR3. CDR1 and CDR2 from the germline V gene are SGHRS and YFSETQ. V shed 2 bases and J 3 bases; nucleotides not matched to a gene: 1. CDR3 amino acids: CASSLSGEETQYF. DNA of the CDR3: TGCGCCAGCAGCTTAAGCGGGGAAGAGACCCAGTACTTC.

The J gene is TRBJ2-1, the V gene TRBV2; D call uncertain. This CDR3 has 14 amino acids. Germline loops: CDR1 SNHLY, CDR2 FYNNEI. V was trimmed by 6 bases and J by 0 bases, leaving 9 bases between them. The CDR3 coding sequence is TGTGCCAGCAGCTGGCGAAGCTCCTACAATGAGCAGTTCTTC. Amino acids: CASSWRSSYNEQFF.